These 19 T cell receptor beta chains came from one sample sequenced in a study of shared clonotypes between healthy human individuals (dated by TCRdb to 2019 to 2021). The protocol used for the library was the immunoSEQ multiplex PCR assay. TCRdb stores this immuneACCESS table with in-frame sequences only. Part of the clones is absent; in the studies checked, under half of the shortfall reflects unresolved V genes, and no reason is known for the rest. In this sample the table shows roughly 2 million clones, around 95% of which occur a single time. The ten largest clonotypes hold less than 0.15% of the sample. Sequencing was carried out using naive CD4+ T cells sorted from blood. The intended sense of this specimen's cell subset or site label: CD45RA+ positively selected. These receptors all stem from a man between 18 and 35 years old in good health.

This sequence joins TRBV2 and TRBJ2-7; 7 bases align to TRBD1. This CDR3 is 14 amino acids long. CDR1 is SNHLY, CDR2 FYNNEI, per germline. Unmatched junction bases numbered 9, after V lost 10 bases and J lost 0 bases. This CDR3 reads CATRWDRYSYEQYF. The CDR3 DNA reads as TGTGCCACACGGTGGGACAGATACTCCTACGAGCAGTACTTC.

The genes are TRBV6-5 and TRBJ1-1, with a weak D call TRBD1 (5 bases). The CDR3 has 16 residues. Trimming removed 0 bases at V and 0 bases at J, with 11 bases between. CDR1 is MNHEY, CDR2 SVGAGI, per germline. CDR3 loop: CASSYSRPGLNTEAFF. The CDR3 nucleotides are TGTGCCAGCAGTTACTCCCGGCCGGGGCTGAACACTGAAGCTTTCTTT.

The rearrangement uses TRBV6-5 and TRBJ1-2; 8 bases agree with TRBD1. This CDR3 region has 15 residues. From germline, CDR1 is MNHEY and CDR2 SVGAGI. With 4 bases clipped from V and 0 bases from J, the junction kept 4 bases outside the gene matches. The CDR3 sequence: CASSLGTGANYGYTF. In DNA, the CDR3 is TGTGCCAGCAGTTTAGGGACAGGAGCTAACTATGGCTACACCTTC.

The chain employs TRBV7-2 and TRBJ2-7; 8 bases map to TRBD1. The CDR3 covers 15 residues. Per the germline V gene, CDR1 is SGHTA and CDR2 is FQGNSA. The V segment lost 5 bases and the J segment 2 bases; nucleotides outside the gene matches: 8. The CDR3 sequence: CASSTGQGTTYEQYF. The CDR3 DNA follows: TGTGCCAGCAGCACCGGACAGGGCACCACCTACGAGCAGTACTTC.

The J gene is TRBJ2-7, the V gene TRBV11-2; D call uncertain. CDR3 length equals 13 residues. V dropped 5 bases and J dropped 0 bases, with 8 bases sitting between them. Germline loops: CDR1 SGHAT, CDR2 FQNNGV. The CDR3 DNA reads TGTGCCAGCAGCGTAGGCAGCTCCTACGAGCAGTACTTC. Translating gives CASSVGSSYEQYF.

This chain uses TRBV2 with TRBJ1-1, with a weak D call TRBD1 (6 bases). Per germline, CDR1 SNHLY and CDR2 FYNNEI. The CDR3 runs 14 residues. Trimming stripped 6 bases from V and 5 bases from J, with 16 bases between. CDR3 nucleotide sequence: TGTGCCAGCAGAGGACAGTCTATAGGAACTGAAGCTTTCTTT. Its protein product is CASRGQSIGTEAFF. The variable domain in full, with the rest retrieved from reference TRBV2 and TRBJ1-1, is EPEVTQTPSHQVTQMGQEVILRCVPISNHLYFYWYRQILGQKVEFLVSFYNNEISEKSEIFDDQFSVERPDGSNFTLKIRSTKLEDSAMYFCASRGQSIGTEAFFGQGTRLTVV.

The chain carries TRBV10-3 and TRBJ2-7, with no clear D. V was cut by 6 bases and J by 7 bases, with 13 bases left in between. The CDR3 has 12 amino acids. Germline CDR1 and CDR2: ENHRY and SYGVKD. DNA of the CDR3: TGTGCCATCAGGGCAGATGTGGATGAGCAGTACTTC. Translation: CAIRADVDEQYF.

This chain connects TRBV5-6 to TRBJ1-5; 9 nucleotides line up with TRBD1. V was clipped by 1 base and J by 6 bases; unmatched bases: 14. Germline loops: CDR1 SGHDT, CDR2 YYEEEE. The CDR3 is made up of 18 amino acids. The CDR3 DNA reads TGTGCCAGCAGCTTGAGTGATGACAGGGGGTGGTTCGGTCAGCCCCAGCATTTT. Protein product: CASSLSDDRGWFGQPQHF.

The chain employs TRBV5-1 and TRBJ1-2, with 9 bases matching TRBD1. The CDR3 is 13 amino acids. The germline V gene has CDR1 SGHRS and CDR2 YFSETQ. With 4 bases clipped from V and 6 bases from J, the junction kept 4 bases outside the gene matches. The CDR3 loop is CASSIGTGNGYTF. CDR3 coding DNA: TGCGCCAGCAGCATCGGGACAGGGAATGGCTACACCTTC. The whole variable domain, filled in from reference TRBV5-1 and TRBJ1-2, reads KAGVTQTPRYLIKTRGQQVTLSCSPISGHRSVSWYQQTPGQGLQFLFEYFSETQRNKGNFPGRFSGRQFSNSRSEMNVSTLELGDSALYLCASSIGTGNGYTFGSGTRLTVV.

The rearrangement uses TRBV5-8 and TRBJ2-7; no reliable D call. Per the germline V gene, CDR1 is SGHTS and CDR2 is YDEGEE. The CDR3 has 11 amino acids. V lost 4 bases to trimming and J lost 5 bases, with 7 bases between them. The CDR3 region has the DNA TGTGCCAGCAGCGTCAGAGACGAGCAGTACTTC. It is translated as CASSVRDEQYF.

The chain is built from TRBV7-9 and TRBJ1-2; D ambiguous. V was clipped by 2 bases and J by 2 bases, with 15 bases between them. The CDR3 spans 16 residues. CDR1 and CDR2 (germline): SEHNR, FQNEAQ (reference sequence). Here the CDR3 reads CASSLIYERTNYGYTF. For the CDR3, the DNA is TGTGCCAGCAGCTTAATTTACGAGCGGACGAACTATGGCTACACCTTC.

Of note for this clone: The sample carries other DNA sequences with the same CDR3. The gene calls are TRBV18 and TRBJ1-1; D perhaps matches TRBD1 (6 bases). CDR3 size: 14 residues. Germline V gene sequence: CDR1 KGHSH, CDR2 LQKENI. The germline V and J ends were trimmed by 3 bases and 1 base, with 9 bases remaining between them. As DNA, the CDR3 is TGTGCCAGCTCACCCGGACAGACGAACACTGAAGCTTTCTTT. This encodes CASSPGQTNTEAFF.

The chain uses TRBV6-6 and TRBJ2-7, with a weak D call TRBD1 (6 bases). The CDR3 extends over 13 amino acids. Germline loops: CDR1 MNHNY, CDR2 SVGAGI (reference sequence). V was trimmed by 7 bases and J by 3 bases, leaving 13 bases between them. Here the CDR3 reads CASNTGWDYEQYF. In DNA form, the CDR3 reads TGTGCCAGCAACACAGGGTGGGACTACGAGCAGTACTTC.

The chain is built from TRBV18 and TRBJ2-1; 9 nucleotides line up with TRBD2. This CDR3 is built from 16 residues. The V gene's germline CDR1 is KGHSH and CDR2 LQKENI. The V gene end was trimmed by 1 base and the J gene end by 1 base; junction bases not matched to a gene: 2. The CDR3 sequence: CASSPLAGASYNEQFF. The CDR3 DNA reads TGTGCCAGCTCACCACTAGCGGGAGCGTCCTACAATGAGCAGTTCTTC.

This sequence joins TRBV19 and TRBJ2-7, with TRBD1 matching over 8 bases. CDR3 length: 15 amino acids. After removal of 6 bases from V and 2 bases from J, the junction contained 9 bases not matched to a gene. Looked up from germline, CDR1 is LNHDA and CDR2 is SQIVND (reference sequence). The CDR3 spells CASSQSGTGAYEQYF. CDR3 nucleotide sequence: TGTGCCAGTAGCCAATCCGGGACAGGAGCCTACGAGCAGTACTTC.

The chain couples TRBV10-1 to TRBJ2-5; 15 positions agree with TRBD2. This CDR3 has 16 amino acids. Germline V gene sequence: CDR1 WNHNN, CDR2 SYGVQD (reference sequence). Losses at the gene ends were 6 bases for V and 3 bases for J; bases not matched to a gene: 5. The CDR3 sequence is CASSPGLAGGKETQYF. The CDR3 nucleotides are TGCGCCAGCAGCCCGGGACTAGCGGGGGGCAAAGAGACCCAGTACTTC.

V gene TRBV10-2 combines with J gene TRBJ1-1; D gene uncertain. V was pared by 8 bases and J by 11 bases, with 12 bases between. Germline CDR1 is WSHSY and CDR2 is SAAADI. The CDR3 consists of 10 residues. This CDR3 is CASGSAGAFF. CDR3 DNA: TGCGCCAGCGGATCCGCCGGCGCTTTCTTT.

The CDR3 DNA sequence: TGCGCCAGCAGCCCTCGTTCGAGGGAAAGTGAAAAACTGTTTTTT. This translates into CASSPRSRESEKLFF. V gene TRBV5-1 combines with J gene TRBJ1-4; D is uncertain. CDR3 size: 15 residues. CDR1 and CDR2 (germline): SGHRS, YFSETQ. Trimming removed 4 bases at V and 7 bases at J, with 17 bases between.

CDR3 protein: CASSPMGQGDTQYF. In nucleotides, the CDR3 is TGCGCCAGCAGCCCAATGGGCCAGGGAGATACGCAGTATTTT. This rearrangement joins TRBV5-1 to TRBJ2-3, with D perhaps matching TRBD1 (5 bases). Trimming took 4 bases from V and 5 from J, leaving 14 bases between them. There are 14 residues in the CDR3. The germline gives CDR1 SGHRS, CDR2 YFSETQ.